A selection of T cell receptor beta chains follows, all from one sample in a study of shared clonotypes between healthy human individuals. The assay was immunoSEQ multiplex PCR, and TCRdb's table has in-frame clones only and misses some. The table includes 1.5 million to 2.5 million clones, approximately 94% detected once. Sequences were obtained from naive CD8+ T cells sorted from blood. These TCRs come from a man between 18 and 29 years old in good health. Both conserved end residues are part of each CDR3. A D gene is named only where the DNA matches it firmly. Only some rows state a clone size, as once, few, many or a class for expanded clones.

d_gene	v_gene	abundance	j_gene	CDR3nt	CDR3aa
TRBD2	TRBV10-3	NA	TRBJ2-7	TGTGCCATCAGTGAGGGACTAGCGGGAACCTACGAGCAGTACTTC	CAISEGLAGTYEQYF
NA	TRBV9	once	TRBJ2-2	TGTGCCAGCAGCGTAGTATCTGGCGGGGAGCTGTTTTTT	CASSVVSGGELFF
TRBD2	TRBV6-1	NA	TRBJ2-7	TGTGCCAGCAGTGAAGGTCGGGGGGGCTCCCCCGCCTACGAGCAGTACTTC	CASSEGRGGSPAYEQYF
NA	TRBV6-1	NA	TRBJ1-3	TGTGCCAGCACCTTAAACAGAGACTCTGGAAACACCATATATTTT	CASTLNRDSGNTIYF
NA	TRBV15	NA	TRBJ2-5	TGTGCCACCAGCAGAGACAGACAAGAGACCCAGTACTTC	CATSRDRQETQYF
TRBD1	TRBV19	NA	TRBJ2-7	TGTGCCAGTAGTTTCCAGGGGGCCGCCTACGAGCAGTACTTC	CASSFQGAAYEQYF
TRBD1	TRBV11-2	NA	TRBJ1-6	TGTGCCAGCAGCTTAGTTAGGACAGGTCAAGATTCACCCCTCCACTTT	CASSLVRTGQDSPLHF
NA	TRBV5-1	NA	TRBJ2-1	TGCGCCAGCAGCTCCCCGGGACTCCGAAGCTCCTACAATGAGCAGTTCTTC	CASSSPGLRSSYNEQFF
NA	TRBV5-4	NA	TRBJ1-1	TGTGCCAGCAGCTTGGGCCTGGTAACTGAAGCTTTCTTT	CASSLGLVTEAFF
TRBD1	TRBV7-9	NA	TRBJ2-7	TGTGCCAGCAGCCCCCGGGACAGGGGCCACGAGCAGTACTTC	CASSPRDRGHEQYF
NA	TRBV28	NA	TRBJ1-5	TGTGCCAGCAGTTTTTTGGGTTGGGCAGGGAGTCAGCCCCAGCATTTT	CASSFLGWAGSQPQHF
NA	TRBV6-6	once	TRBJ1-4	TGTGCCAGCAGCCCGACGTTGGCAGTTAATGAAAAACTGTTTTTT	CASSPTLAVNEKLFF
NA	TRBV4-1	NA	TRBJ1-6	TGCGCCAGCAGCCAAGTGGGGGGTCGATCACCCCTCCACTTT	CASSQVGGRSPLHF
TRBD1	TRBV19	NA	TRBJ2-7	TGTGCCAGTAGCCCGGGACAGGTCTCCTACGAGCAGTACTTC	CASSPGQVSYEQYF
TRBD2	TRBV7-2	NA	TRBJ2-5	TGTGCCAGCAGCATGATCGGGACTAGCGGTCAAGAGACCCAGTACTTC	CASSMIGTSGQETQYF
NA	TRBV30	NA	TRBJ2-2	TGTGCCTGGATTAGGAGCACCGGGGAGCTGTTTTTT	CAWIRSTGELFF
NA	TRBV19	NA	TRBJ2-7	TGTGCCAGTAGTGACATCGGGACCTACGAGCAGTACTTC	CASSDIGTYEQYF
TRBD2	TRBV19	NA	TRBJ2-1	TGTGCCAGTAATGCAGCGGGAGGGTATGAGCAGTTCTTC	CASNAAGGYEQFF
NA	TRBV4-1	NA	TRBJ1-1	TGCGCCAGCAGCCAAGATGAGGTAGGGAGATACGGGCCTAACACTGAAGCTTTCTTT	CASSQDEVGRYGPNTEAFF
NA	TRBV27	NA	TRBJ1-6	TGTGCCAGCAGTTTATGGGGGCCGAATTCACCCCTCCACTTT	CASSLWGPNSPLHF
NA	TRBV9	NA	TRBJ2-7	TGTGCCAGCAGCGGAGGGACCCCGGGTGAGCAGTACTTC	CASSGGTPGEQYF
TRBD2	TRBV10-3	NA	TRBJ2-7	TGTGCCATCAGTGATGGCGGGAGCGGCTACGAGCAGTACTTC	CAISDGGSGYEQYF
NA	TRBV27	NA	TRBJ2-1	TGTGCCAGCAGTTTACAGGGGACTAATGAGCAGTTCTTC	CASSLQGTNEQFF
NA	TRBV6-1	NA	TRBJ2-7	TGTGCCAGCAGTGAAGGCCAGGTAACTTACTACGAGCAGTACTTC	CASSEGQVTYYEQYF
NA	TRBV6-5	NA	TRBJ2-1	TGTGCCAGCTCCTGGCTAGCGACCTACAATGAGCAGTTCTTC	CASSWLATYNEQFF
TRBD2	TRBV4-1	NA	TRBJ2-1	TGCGCCAGCAGCCAAGCGGGACTAGTTGATGAGCAGTTCTTC	CASSQAGLVDEQFF
TRBD1	TRBV27	NA	TRBJ1-6	TGTGCCAGCAGTTTGACAGGGGTGGGCAATTCACCCCTCCACTTT	CASSLTGVGNSPLHF
TRBD1	TRBV4-2	once	TRBJ1-5	TGTGCCAGCAGCCAAGAGGAGGGGGCGCGCAATCAGCCCCAGCATTTT	CASSQEEGARNQPQHF
TRBD1	TRBV6-5	NA	TRBJ1-1	TGTGCCAGCAGTTACGGACAGGGGGCGGTTGAAGCTTTCTTT	CASSYGQGAVEAFF
NA	TRBV5-1	NA	TRBJ2-3	TGCGCCAGCAGCTTGGAACAGAACACAGATACGCAGTATTTT	CASSLEQNTDTQYF
TRBD1	TRBV5-1	NA	TRBJ2-7	TGCGCCAGCAGCTTACAGGGGGCTGTGTACGAGCAGTACTTC	CASSLQGAVYEQYF
NA	TRBV6-5	NA	TRBJ1-2	TGTGCCAGCAGTTACAACAGGGTTGGCTACACCTTC	CASSYNRVGYTF
NA	TRBV6-6	NA	TRBJ1-1	TGTGCCAGCAGTTACCGCGGGGGATTGAACACTGAAGCTTTCTTT	CASSYRGGLNTEAFF
NA	TRBV27	NA	TRBJ1-5	TGTGCCAGCAGTTTGCGTTATCAGCCCCAGCATTTT	CASSLRYQPQHF
TRBD2	TRBV30	once	TRBJ2-3	TGTGCCTGGAGAGGGGTGGGAGGGCCTCCAGATACGCAGTATTTT	CAWRGVGGPPDTQYF
NA	TRBV28	NA	TRBJ1-5	TGTGCCAGCAGTTTCGGGACATATAGCAATCAGCCCCAGCATTTT	CASSFGTYSNQPQHF
TRBD1	TRBV7-9	NA	TRBJ2-4	TGTGCCAGCAGCCCCTCACAGGGGGCAAAAAACATTCAGTACTTC	CASSPSQGAKNIQYF
NA	TRBV29-1	once	TRBJ2-7	TGCAGCGTTTTGACTCCTAAAGTCAGCTCCTACGAGCAGTACTTC	CSVLTPKVSSYEQYF
NA	TRBV27	NA	TRBJ2-1	TGTGCCAGCAGTTTACCCGGGTTTGAGCAGTTCTTC	CASSLPGFEQFF